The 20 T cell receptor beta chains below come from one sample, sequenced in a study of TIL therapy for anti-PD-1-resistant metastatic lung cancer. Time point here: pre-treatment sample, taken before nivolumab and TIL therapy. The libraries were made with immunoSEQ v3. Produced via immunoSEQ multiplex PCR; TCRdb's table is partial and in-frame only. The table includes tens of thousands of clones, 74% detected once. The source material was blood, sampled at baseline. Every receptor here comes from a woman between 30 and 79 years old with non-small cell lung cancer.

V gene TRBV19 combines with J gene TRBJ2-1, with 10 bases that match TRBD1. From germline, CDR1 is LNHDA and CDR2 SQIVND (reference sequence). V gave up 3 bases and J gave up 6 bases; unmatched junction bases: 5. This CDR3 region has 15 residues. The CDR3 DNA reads TGTGCCAGTAGTATTCGACAGGGGGCTGTCAATGAGCAGTTCTTC. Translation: CASSIRQGAVNEQFF.

The CDR3 here is CASSEYPREQFF. The DNA of the CDR3 is TGTGCCAGCAGTGAGTACCCTAGGGAGCAGTTCTTC. This sequence joins TRBV7-2 and TRBJ2-1, with D unclear. This CDR3 is 12 amino acids long. V was cut by 6 bases and J by 10 bases, with 13 bases left in between. Germline-derived CDR1 and CDR2 are SGHTA and FQGNSA.

CDR3 DNA sequence: TGTGCCAGCAGCGCGGGACAACCGAACACTGAAGCTTTCTTT. Amino acid sequence: CASSAGQPNTEAFF. The rearrangement links TRBV9 to TRBJ1-1, with D possibly matching TRBD1 (6 bases). This CDR3 spans 14 amino acids. The V gene lost 3 bases and the J gene lost 1 base, with 10 bases spanning the gap. Germline CDR1 is SGDLS and CDR2 is YYNGEE.

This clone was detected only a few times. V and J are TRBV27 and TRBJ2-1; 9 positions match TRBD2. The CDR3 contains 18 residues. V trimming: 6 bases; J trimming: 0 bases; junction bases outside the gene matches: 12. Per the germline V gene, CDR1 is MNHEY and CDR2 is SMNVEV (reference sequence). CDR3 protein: CASSRLGGGRGSYNEQFF. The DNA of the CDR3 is TGTGCCAGCAGCCGTTTGGGCGGCGGGAGGGGCTCCTACAATGAGCAGTTCTTC.

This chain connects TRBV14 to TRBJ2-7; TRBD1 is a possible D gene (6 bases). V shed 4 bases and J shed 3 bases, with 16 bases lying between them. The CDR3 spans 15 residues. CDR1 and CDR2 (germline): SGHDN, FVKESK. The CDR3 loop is CASSPITGTLYEQYF. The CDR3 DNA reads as TGTGCCAGCAGCCCAATTACAGGGACCCTCTACGAGCAGTACTTC.

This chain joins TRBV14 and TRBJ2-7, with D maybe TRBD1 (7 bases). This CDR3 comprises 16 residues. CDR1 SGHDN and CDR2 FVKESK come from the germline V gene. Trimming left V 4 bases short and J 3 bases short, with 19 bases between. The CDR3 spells CASSLGGTAGRYEQYF. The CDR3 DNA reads TGTGCCAGCAGCCTAGGAGGGACAGCCGGACGCTACGAGCAGTACTTC.

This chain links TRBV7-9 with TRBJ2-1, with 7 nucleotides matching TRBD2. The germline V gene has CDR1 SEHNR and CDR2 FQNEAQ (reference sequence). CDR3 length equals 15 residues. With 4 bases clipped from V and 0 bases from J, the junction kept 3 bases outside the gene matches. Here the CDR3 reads CASSSSGNSYNEQFF. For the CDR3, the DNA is TGTGCCAGCAGCTCTAGCGGAAACTCCTACAATGAGCAGTTCTTC.

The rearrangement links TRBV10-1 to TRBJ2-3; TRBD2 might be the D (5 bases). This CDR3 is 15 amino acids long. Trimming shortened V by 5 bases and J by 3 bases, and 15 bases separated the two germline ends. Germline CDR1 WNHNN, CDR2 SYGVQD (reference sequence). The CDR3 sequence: CASSRSGAGTDTQYF. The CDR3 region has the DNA TGCGCCAGCAGTAGAAGCGGAGCCGGAACAGATACGCAGTATTTT.

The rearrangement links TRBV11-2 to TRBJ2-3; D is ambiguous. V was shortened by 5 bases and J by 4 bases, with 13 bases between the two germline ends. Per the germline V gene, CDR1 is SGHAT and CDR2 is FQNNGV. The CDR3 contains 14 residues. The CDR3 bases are TGTGCCAGCAGCCAAGGGATACTGGCAGATACGCAGTATTTT. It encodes CASSQGILADTQYF.

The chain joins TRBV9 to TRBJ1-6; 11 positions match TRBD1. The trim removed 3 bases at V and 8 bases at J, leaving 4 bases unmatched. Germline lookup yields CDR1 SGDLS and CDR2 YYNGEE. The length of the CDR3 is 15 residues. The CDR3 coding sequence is TGTGCCAGCAGCGCCCGGGACAGGGGGTATTCACCCCTCCACTTT. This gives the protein CASSARDRGYSPLHF. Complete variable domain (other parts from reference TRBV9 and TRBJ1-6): DSGVTQTPKHLITATGQRVTLRCSPRSGDLSVYWYQQSLDQGLQFLIQYYNGEERAKGNILERFSAQQFPDLHSELNLSSLELGDSALYFCASSARDRGYSPLHFGNGTRLTVT.

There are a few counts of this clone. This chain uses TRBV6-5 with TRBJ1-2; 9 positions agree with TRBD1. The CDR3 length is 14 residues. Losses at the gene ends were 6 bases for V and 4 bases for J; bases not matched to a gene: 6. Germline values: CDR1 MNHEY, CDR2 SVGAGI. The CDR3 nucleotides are TGTGCCAGCAGCCAGGGACAGGGACGCTATGGCTACACCTTC. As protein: CASSQGQGRYGYTF.

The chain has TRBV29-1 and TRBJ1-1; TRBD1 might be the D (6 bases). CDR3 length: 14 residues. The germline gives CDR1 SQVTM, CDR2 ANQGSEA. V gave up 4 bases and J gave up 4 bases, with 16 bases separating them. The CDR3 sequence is CSVGSTGAGTEAFF. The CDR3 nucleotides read TGCAGCGTTGGTTCGACAGGTGCCGGCACTGAAGCTTTCTTT.

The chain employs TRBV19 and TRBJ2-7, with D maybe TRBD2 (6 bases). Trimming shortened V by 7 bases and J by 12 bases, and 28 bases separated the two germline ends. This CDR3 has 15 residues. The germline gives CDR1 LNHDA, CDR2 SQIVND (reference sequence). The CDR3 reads CASTRSSFTGDRLYF. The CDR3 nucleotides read TGTGCCAGTACGCGCAGTTCCTTTACGGGGGACCGACTGTACTTC. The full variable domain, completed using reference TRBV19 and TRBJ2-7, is DGGITQSPKYLFRKEGQNVTLSCEQNLNHDAMYWYRQDPGQGLRLIYYSQIVNDFQKGDIAEGYSVSREKKESFPLTVTSAQKNPTAFYLCASTRSSFTGDRLYFGPGTRLTVT.

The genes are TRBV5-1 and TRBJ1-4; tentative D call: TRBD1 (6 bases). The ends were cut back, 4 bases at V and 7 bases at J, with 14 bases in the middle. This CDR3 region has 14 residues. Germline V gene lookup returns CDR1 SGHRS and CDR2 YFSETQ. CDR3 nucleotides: TGCGCCAGCAGCATTGGGGACACAAGTGAAAAACTGTTTTTT. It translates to CASSIGDTSEKLFF.

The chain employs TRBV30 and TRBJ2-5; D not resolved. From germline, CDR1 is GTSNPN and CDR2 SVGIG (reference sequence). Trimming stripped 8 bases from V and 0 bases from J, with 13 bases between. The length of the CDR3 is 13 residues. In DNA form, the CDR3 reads TGTGCCAGCTATTGGTCGGACCAAGAGACCCAGTACTTC. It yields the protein CASYWSDQETQYF.

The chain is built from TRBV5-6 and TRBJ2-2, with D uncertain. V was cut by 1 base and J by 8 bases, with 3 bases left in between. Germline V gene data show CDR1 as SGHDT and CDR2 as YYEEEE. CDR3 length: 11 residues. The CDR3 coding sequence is TGTGCCAGCAGCTTGTGGGGGGAGCTGTTTTTT. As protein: CASSLWGELFF.

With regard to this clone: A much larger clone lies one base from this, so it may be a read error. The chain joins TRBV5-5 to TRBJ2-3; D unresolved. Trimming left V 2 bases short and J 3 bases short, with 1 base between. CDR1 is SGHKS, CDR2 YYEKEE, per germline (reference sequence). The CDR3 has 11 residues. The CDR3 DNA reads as TGTGCCAGCAGCTTAACAGATACGCAGTATTTT. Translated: CASSLTDTQYF.

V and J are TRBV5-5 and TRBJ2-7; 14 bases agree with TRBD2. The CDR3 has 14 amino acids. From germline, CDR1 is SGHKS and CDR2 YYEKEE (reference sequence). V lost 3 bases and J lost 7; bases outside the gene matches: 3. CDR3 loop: CASSSGLAGVEQYF. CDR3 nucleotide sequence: TGTGCCAGCAGCTCGGGACTAGCGGGAGTAGAGCAGTACTTC.

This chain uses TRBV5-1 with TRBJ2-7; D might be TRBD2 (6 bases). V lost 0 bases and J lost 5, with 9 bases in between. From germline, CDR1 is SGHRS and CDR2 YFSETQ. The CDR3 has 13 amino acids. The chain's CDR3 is CASSLVRENEQYF. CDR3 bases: TGCGCCAGCAGCTTGGTTCGGGAGAACGAGCAGTACTTC. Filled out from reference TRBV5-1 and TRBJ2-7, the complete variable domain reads KAGVTQTPRYLIKTRGQQVTLSCSPISGHRSVSWYQQTPGQGLQFLFEYFSETQRNKGNFPGRFSGRQFSNSRSEMNVSTLELGDSALYLCASSLVRENEQYFGPGTRLTVT.

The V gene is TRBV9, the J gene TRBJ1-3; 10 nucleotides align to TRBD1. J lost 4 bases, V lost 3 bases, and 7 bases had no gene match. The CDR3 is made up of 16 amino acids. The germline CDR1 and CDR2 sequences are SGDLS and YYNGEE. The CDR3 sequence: CASSASDRGPGNTIYF. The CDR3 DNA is TGTGCCAGCAGCGCGAGTGACAGGGGGCCAGGAAACACCATATATTTT.